There are many counts of the clone carrying this T cell receptor beta chain. Its antigen remains unidentified. These data come from a study of beta chain features in type 1 diabetes. Germline V gene sequence: CDR1 SNHLY, CDR2 FYNNEI. V trimming: 6 bases; J trimming: 2 bases; junction bases outside the gene matches: 8. The CDR3 extends over 15 amino acids. Overall study results and limits: Cells with high TCR expression could be over-represented when cDNA is sequenced. The influence of HLA type on TCRB rearrangement stayed undetermined. For Type 1 diabetes patients, all four CD4+ subsets carried TCRB CDR3s that were moderately but significantly shorter.

Expressed TCRB transcripts got sequenced, as all isolated RNA was reverse transcribed. The table came from immunoSEQ multiplex PCR; TCRdb's copy has only in-frame clones and leaves some out. The sample includes roughly 300,000 clones, about 14% seen only once; the top ten take approximately 7%. The sample consisted of central memory CD4+ T cells from blood. The TCR originated in a man under 40 in good health. V usage is TRBV2 and J usage is TRBJ2-3, with 7 bases fitting TRBD2. In DNA form, the CDR3 reads TGTGCCAGCAGCCAGACCCGGGGGGACACAGATACGCAGTATTTT. This sequence encodes CASSQTRGDTDTQYF.